This T cell receptor beta chain was obtained from a study of T-cell memory formation after mild COVID-19. Study-level results: Pre-infection memory already had some responding clones, implying cross-reactive memory joined. Most CD4+ clones that shrank were in CM and EM, while CD8+ ones turned up in EMRA.

This clonotype was observed a few times. Its antigen is as yet unknown. The 5'RACE method, run with constant-segment primers, produced TCR alpha and TCR beta cDNA libraries (carrying sample barcodes and UMIs). TCRdb used MiXCR to reprocess the 5' RACE reads, holding one entry per CDR3 protein. The sample shows roughly 620,000 distinct CDR3 sequences, roughly 18% of them seen only once. The material sequenced was PBMCs or a T cell subset sorted from them (not recorded which). The sequence came from an adult woman who had mild COVID-19 (a few samples of this study predate the infection). Cell type and time point are not known.

In DNA, the CDR3 is TGTGCCAGCTATCCGGGACTAGCGGGAGTGATGCAGTTCTTC. It codes for CASYPGLAGVMQFF. The chain joins TRBV2 to TRBJ2-1; 14 bases agree with TRBD2. Trimming took 8 bases from V and 12 from J; bases not matched to a gene: 9. The CDR3 consists of 14 residues. The germline V gene has CDR1 SNHLY and CDR2 FYNNEI.